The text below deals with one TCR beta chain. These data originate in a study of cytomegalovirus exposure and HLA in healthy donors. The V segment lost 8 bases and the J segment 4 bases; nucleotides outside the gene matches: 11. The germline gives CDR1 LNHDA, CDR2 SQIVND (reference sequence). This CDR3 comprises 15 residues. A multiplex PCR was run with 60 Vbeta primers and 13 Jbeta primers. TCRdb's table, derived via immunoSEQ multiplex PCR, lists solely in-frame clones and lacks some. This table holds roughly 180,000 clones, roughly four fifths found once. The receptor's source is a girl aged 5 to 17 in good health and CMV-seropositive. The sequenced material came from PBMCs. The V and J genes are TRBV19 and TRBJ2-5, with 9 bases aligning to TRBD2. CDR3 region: CASEAGGARGETQYF. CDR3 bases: TGTGCCAGTGAGGCGGGGGGGGCTCGTGGAGAGACCCAGTACTTC.